Following are 30 T cell receptor beta chains from one sample sequenced in a study of control samples from healthy donors and cancer patients. Using immunoSEQ multiplex PCR, the repertoire was profiled, and TCRdb retains in-frame clones only, with some absent. Here the sample spans tens of thousands of clones, around 87% being singletons. Sequencing input: PBMCs. Receptor source: a woman aged 60-75 years with lung cancer.

This clone turned up a few times. V is TRBV6-5 and J is TRBJ2-3; D is possibly TRBD1 (5 bases). The V gene's germline CDR1 is MNHEY and CDR2 SVGAGI. This CDR3 is built from 13 residues. V lost 8 bases and J 6 bases, leaving 15 bases between the germline ends. DNA of the CDR3: TGTGCCAGCTGGGGCGGCCTTCTTGATACGCAGTATTTT. It specifies CASWGGLLDTQYF.

The chain recombines TRBV19 with TRBJ1-5; 8 positions agree with TRBD1. V shed 0 bases and J 3 bases; nucleotides not matched to a gene: 16. The CDR3 length is 20 residues. Germline V gene lookup returns CDR1 LNHDA and CDR2 SQIVND (reference sequence). This chain's CDR3 is CASSIDSPPGGRQYNQPQHF. CDR3 DNA sequence: TGTGCCAGTAGTATAGATTCCCCCCCAGGGGGCCGCCAGTACAATCAGCCCCAGCATTTT.

The chain carries TRBV6-6 and TRBJ1-5, with a weak D call TRBD1 (5 bases). Germline V gene lookup returns CDR1 MNHNY and CDR2 SVGAGI (reference sequence). The V gene lost 0 bases and the J gene lost 0 bases, with 6 bases spanning the gap. The CDR3 runs 15 residues. The CDR3 sequence: CASSYSGVSNQPQHF. The CDR3 bases are TGTGCCAGCAGTTACTCAGGGGTTAGCAATCAGCCCCAGCATTTT.

There are a few counts of this clone. This chain connects TRBV12-5 to TRBJ1-3; TRBD1 is a possible D gene (6 bases). The V gene lost 6 bases and the J gene lost 0 bases, with 9 bases spanning the gap. The germline gives CDR1 LGHNT, CDR2 FRNRAP. CDR3 length: 14 amino acids. The chain's CDR3 is CASGRTDSGNTIYF. The CDR3 region has the DNA TGTGCTAGTGGCCGGACAGACTCTGGAAACACCATATATTTT.

V usage is TRBV5-6 and J usage is TRBJ2-1; 11 nucleotides line up with TRBD2. The CDR3 covers 15 residues. The trim removed 4 bases at V and 5 bases at J, leaving 5 bases unmatched. Germline lookup yields CDR1 SGHDT and CDR2 YYEEEE. DNA for the CDR3: TGTGCCAGCAGCCCCGGGACTAGCGGTCACAATGAGCAGTTCTTC. Its translation: CASSPGTSGHNEQFF.

This clone appeared a single time. The chain carries TRBV2 and TRBJ2-2; 8 bases map to TRBD1. The ends lost 6 bases at V and 6 bases at J; junction bases unmatched: 18. The CDR3 is 18 amino acids. Germline CDR1 SNHLY, CDR2 FYNNEI. The CDR3: CASSDNPGTGLGPGELFF. The CDR3 nucleotides read TGTGCCAGCAGCGATAACCCCGGGACAGGTTTGGGTCCCGGGGAGCTGTTTTTT.

CDR3 residues: CASSLGAQGLNYGYTF. Here the CDR3 DNA reads TGCGCCAGCAGCTTGGGGGCTCAAGGTCTAAACTATGGCTACACCTTC. V and J are TRBV5-1 and TRBJ1-2; D not certain. Trimming took off 0 bases at V and 2 bases at J, with 14 bases between the two ends. This CDR3 has 16 amino acids. CDR1 is SGHRS and CDR2 is YFSETQ in the germline V gene.

The chain couples TRBV14 to TRBJ1-3; 8 nucleotides align to TRBD1. Germline CDR1 is SGHDN and CDR2 is FVKESK. V was clipped by 1 base and J by 0 bases; unmatched bases: 2. CDR3 length equals 16 residues. This CDR3 reads CASSQVQGASGNTIYF. The CDR3 bases are TGTGCCAGCAGCCAAGTGCAGGGGGCCTCTGGAAACACCATATATTTT.

CDR3 region: CAIKGGTEAFF. CDR3 bases: TGTGCCATCAAGGGGGGGACTGAAGCTTTCTTT. V gene TRBV10-3 combines with J gene TRBJ1-1, with D maybe TRBD1 (6 bases). The germline V gene encodes CDR1 ENHRY and CDR2 SYGVKD. With 7 bases removed from V and 5 bases from J, the gap between germline ends came to 8 bases. CDR3 size: 11 residues.

The V call is TRBV9, the J call TRBJ2-2, with 7 bases fitting TRBD1. This CDR3 is built from 15 residues. J was trimmed by 5 bases and V by 3 bases; bases with no gene match: 7. The germline gives CDR1 SGDLS, CDR2 YYNGEE. CDR3 sequence reads: CASSEGTVVTGELFF. CDR3 DNA: TGTGCCAGCAGCGAGGGGACAGTGGTAACCGGGGAGCTGTTTTTT.

This clone was picked up one time. The V and J genes are TRBV5-1 and TRBJ2-3, with 7 nucleotides matching TRBD2. The ends lost 4 bases at V and 5 bases at J; junction bases unmatched: 16. CDR1 is SGHRS and CDR2 is YFSETQ in the germline V gene. The CDR3 is 17 residues long. CDR3 nucleotides: TGCGCCAGCAGCCCAGCCTTTGGGCGGGAGATAGGAGATACGCAGTATTTT. It specifies CASSPAFGREIGDTQYF.

The V call is TRBV24-1, the J call TRBJ2-3, with a weak D call TRBD1 (6 bases). This CDR3 spans 15 amino acids. From germline, CDR1 is KGHDR and CDR2 SFDVKD. Trimming pared 7 bases from V and 2 bases from J, leaving 15 bases between. DNA for the CDR3: TGTGCCACCAGAGACGGACAGTTACCCACAGATACGCAGTATTTT. Encoded protein: CATRDGQLPTDTQYF.

The sample holds a few counts of this clone. The V gene is TRBV7-3, the J gene TRBJ2-1; 10 bases agree with TRBD2. The CDR3 is 15 residues long. V was pared by 3 bases and J by 9 bases, with 8 bases of the junction left unmatched. Germline V gene sequence: CDR1 SGHTA, CDR2 FQGTGA. The CDR3: CASSFSGRRSGEQFF. The DNA of the CDR3 is TGTGCCAGCAGCTTTAGCGGGAGGCGGAGCGGTGAGCAGTTCTTC.

The V gene is TRBV4-1, the J gene TRBJ2-1, with 14 nucleotides matching TRBD2. The CDR3 covers 13 residues. In germline, CDR1 is MGHRA, CDR2 YSYEKL. The V segment lost 4 bases and the J segment 10 bases; nucleotides outside the gene matches: 0. The CDR3 reads CASSRLAGGEQFF. In DNA form, the CDR3 reads TGCGCCAGCAGCCGACTAGCGGGAGGGGAGCAGTTCTTC.

This chain uses TRBV6-2 or TRBV6-3 with TRBJ2-1, with 9 bases that match TRBD1. CDR1 is MNHEY, CDR2 SVGEGT, per germline. This CDR3 is 16 amino acids long. The junction had 11 bases not matched to a gene; V was cut back by 5 bases and J by 6 bases. CDR3 region: CASSPRGTGYLNEQFF. In DNA form, the CDR3 reads TGTGCCAGCAGTCCCCGGGGGACAGGGTACCTCAATGAGCAGTTCTTC.

The rearrangement links TRBV11-2 to TRBJ2-2, with TRBD1 identical over 8 bases. V was clipped by 4 bases and J by 4 bases; unmatched bases: 11. CDR3 length: 17 amino acids. The germline gives CDR1 SGHAT, CDR2 FQNNGV. For the CDR3, the DNA is TGTGCCAGCAGCTCGGTAAAGGACAGGGCTGGCACCGGGGAGCTGTTTTTT. Its translation is CASSSVKDRAGTGELFF. Filled out from reference TRBV11-2 and TRBJ2-2, the complete variable domain reads EAGVAQSPRYKIIEKRQSVAFWCNPISGHATLYWYQQILGQGPKLLIQFQNNGVVDDSQLPKDRFSAERLKGVDSTLKIQPAKLEDSAVYLCASSSVKDRAGTGELFFGEGSRLTVL.

The chain recombines TRBV9 with TRBJ2-7; D is undetermined. V gave up 0 bases and J gave up 0 bases, with 10 bases separating them. The CDR3 covers 15 residues. From germline, CDR1 is SGDLS and CDR2 YYNGEE. The CDR3: CASSVGAPSSYEQYF. CDR3 coding DNA: TGTGCCAGCAGCGTAGGGGCCCCGAGCTCCTACGAGCAGTACTTC. The whole variable domain, remainder taken from reference TRBV9 and TRBJ2-7, is DSGVTQTPKHLITATGQRVTLRCSPRSGDLSVYWYQQSLDQGLQFLIQYYNGEERAKGNILERFSAQQFPDLHSELNLSSLELGDSALYFCASSVGAPSSYEQYFGPGTRLTVT.

The V gene is TRBV30, the J gene TRBJ1-5; 10 bases line up with TRBD1. V lost 3 bases, J lost 2 bases, and 4 bases stayed unmatched. The germline V gene encodes CDR1 GTSNPN and CDR2 SVGIG (reference sequence). The CDR3 contains 15 residues. CDR3 in DNA: TGTGCCTGGAGCCCTGGGACAGGGGGCAATCAGCCCCAGCATTTT. Translating it yields CAWSPGTGGNQPQHF.

The chain is built from TRBV9 and TRBJ2-1, with D tentatively TRBD2 (5 bases). The germline gives CDR1 SGDLS, CDR2 YYNGEE. The CDR3 consists of 14 residues. The V gene lost 0 bases and the J gene lost 10 bases, with 14 bases spanning the gap. The CDR3 nucleotides are TGTGCCAGCAGCGTAGACTACACGGGGTCCGAGCAGTTCTTC. Its protein is CASSVDYTGSEQFF.

V gene TRBV19 combines with J gene TRBJ1-5; D is unclear. Looked up from germline, CDR1 is LNHDA and CDR2 is SQIVND (reference sequence). With 7 bases removed from V and 7 bases from J, the gap between germline ends came to 20 bases. CDR3 length equals 15 residues. The CDR3 sequence is CASTIGWRGDQPQHF. The CDR3 DNA follows: TGTGCCAGTACCATCGGGTGGCGGGGAGACCAGCCCCAGCATTTT. The full variable domain, completed using reference TRBV19 and TRBJ1-5, is DGGITQSPKYLFRKEGQNVTLSCEQNLNHDAMYWYRQDPGQGLRLIYYSQIVNDFQKGDIAEGYSVSREKKESFPLTVTSAQKNPTAFYLCASTIGWRGDQPQHFGDGTRLSIL.

The chain combines TRBV7-2 with TRBJ2-2; TRBD1 matches 9 bases. CDR1 and CDR2 from the germline V gene are SGHTA and FQGNSA. CDR3 size: 21 residues. V shed 0 bases and J 4 bases; nucleotides not matched to a gene: 18. In DNA, the CDR3 is TGTGCCAGCAGCTTAGCGGGTTCTGGGACAGGGTTTACCTCGGGCACCGGGGAGCTGTTTTTT. Its protein is CASSLAGSGTGFTSGTGELFF.

The genes are TRBV5-1 and TRBJ1-1; D may be TRBD1 (6 bases). The V gene's germline CDR1 is SGHRS and CDR2 YFSETQ. The germline V and J ends were trimmed by 1 base and 4 bases, with 11 bases remaining between them. This CDR3 region has 14 residues. The CDR3 sequence is CASSLIRGGTEAFF. In nucleotides, the CDR3 is TGCGCCAGCAGCTTGATCCGAGGGGGCACTGAAGCTTTCTTT. The full variable domain, rest sourced from reference TRBV5-1 and TRBJ1-1, is KAGVTQTPRYLIKTRGQQVTLSCSPISGHRSVSWYQQTPGQGLQFLFEYFSETQRNKGNFPGRFSGRQFSNSRSEMNVSTLELGDSALYLCASSLIRGGTEAFFGQGTRLTVV.

This clone is a singleton in its sample. This sequence joins TRBV5-1 and TRBJ2-1; D gene unclear. In germline, CDR1 is SGHRS, CDR2 YFSETQ. With 1 base removed from V and 9 bases from J, the gap between germline ends came to 11 bases. CDR3 length: 13 residues. The CDR3 protein is CASSLLGFGEQFF. Here the CDR3 DNA reads TGCGCCAGCAGCTTGTTGGGGTTCGGTGAGCAGTTCTTC.

This rearrangement joins TRBV6-5 to TRBJ2-3; 13 bases are a match to TRBD2. This CDR3 has 15 amino acids. Germline V gene sequence: CDR1 MNHEY, CDR2 SVGAGI. V dropped 6 bases and J dropped 6; count of bases not matched to a gene: 6. CDR3 region: CASSDLLAGGDTQYF. The CDR3 bases are TGTGCCAGCAGCGACCTACTAGCGGGAGGGGATACGCAGTATTTT.

This clone is a singleton in its sample. The chain joins TRBV2 to TRBJ2-5, with 10 bases that match TRBD2. CDR3 length: 16 residues. Germline CDR1 and CDR2: SNHLY and FYNNEI. V shed 2 bases, J shed 4 bases, and the junction held 7 bases outside the gene matches. As DNA, the CDR3 is TGTGCCAGCAGTGAATCCCCTCTAGCGGGAGTAGAGACCCAGTACTTC. This gives the protein CASSESPLAGVETQYF.

The chain combines TRBV19 with TRBJ1-1; D gene ambiguous. This CDR3 is built from 14 residues. Trimming shortened V by 1 base and J by 0 bases, and 6 bases separated the two germline ends. Germline V gene lookup returns CDR1 LNHDA and CDR2 SQIVND (reference sequence). In DNA, the CDR3 is TGTGCCAGTAGTATAGCTACGCTGAACACTGAAGCTTTCTTT. Translation gives CASSIATLNTEAFF.

This clone has only one observation. The chain couples TRBV5-1 to TRBJ2-7, with 9 positions matching TRBD1. Germline trimming cut 4 bases from V and 2 bases from J; bases unmatched to any gene: 13. CDR3 size: 17 residues. The V gene's germline CDR1 is SGHRS and CDR2 YFSETQ. CDR3 in DNA: TGCGCCAGCAGCCCGACCGCACCGACAGGGGGGACCTACGAGCAGTACTTC. Translating it yields CASSPTAPTGGTYEQYF.

The chain has TRBV13 and TRBJ1-1; D unresolved. Germline V gene sequence: CDR1 PRHDT, CDR2 FYEKMQ (reference sequence). This CDR3 spans 14 amino acids. V lost 5 bases, J lost 0 bases, and 10 bases lay in between. The CDR3 here is CASSHRRMNTEAFF. The CDR3 DNA reads as TGTGCCAGCAGCCACCGACGGATGAACACTGAAGCTTTCTTT.

Only one count was recorded for this clone. The V and J genes are TRBV5-1 and TRBJ2-7; the D gene is possibly TRBD1 (7 bases). The CDR3 totals 14 residues. Per germline, CDR1 SGHRS and CDR2 YFSETQ. V was clipped by 4 bases and J by 6 bases, with 17 bases between them. CDR3 protein: CASSTTGQGGEQYF. CDR3 nucleotides: TGCGCCAGCAGCACGACCGGGCAGGGGGGCGAGCAGTACTTC.

The chain carries TRBV27 and TRBJ2-1, with D perhaps TRBD2 (6 bases). The CDR3 is made up of 13 amino acids. Trimming stripped 10 bases from V and 6 bases from J, with 16 bases between. Germline V gene data show CDR1 as MNHEY and CDR2 as SMNVEV (reference sequence). The CDR3 nucleotides are TGTGCCACCGGGGGATGGGGATCCAATGAGCAGTTCTTC. It translates to CATGGWGSNEQFF.